This T cell receptor beta chain was observed in a study of CD8 T cells in ankylosing spondylitis. Comments on this clonotype: As yet, its antigen is unknown.

TCRdb reprocessed the 5' RACE reads with MiXCR, giving one entry per CDR3 protein. The table has fewer than 500,000 distinct CDR3 sequences, about 22% seen once; the top ten hold around 17%. Overall study results and limits: A number of the motif variants had already been described in reactive arthritis synovial fluid and blood. Within ankylosing spondylitis blood, a TCR beta motif made up of roughly eight highly homologous variants appeared to be characteristic.

Sequenced sample: blood, either unsorted or a sorted T cell fraction (not recorded which). The source is a male donor with ankylosing spondylitis.

The CDR3 region is CSARVRRENYEQYF. The DNA of the CDR3 is TGCAGTGCTAGAGTCCGGCGGGAGAACTACGAGCAGTACTTC. The chain couples TRBV20-1 to TRBJ2-7; 7 bases are shared with TRBD2. Germline CDR1 DFQATT, CDR2 SNEGSKA (reference sequence). The CDR3 loop spans 14 amino acids. V gave up 1 base and J gave up 3 bases; unmatched junction bases: 6.